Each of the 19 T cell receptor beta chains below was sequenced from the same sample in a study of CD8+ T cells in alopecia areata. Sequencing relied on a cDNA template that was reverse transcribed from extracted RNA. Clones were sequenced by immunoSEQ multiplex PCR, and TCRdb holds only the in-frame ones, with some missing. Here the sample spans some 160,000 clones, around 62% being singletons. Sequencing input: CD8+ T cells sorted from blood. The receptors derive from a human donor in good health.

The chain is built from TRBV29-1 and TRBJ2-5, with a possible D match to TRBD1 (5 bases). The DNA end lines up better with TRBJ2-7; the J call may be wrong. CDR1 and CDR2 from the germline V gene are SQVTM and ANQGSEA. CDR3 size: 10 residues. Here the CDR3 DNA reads TGCAGCGTCAGGGACTACGAGCAGTACTTC. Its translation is CSVRDYEQYF.

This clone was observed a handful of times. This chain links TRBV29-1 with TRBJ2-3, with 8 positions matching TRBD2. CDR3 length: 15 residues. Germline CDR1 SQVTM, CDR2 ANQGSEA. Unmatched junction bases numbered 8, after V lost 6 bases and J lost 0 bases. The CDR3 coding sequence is TGCAGCGTAGCGGGACTAGTAACTAGCACAGATACGCAGTATTTT. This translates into CSVAGLVTSTDTQYF.

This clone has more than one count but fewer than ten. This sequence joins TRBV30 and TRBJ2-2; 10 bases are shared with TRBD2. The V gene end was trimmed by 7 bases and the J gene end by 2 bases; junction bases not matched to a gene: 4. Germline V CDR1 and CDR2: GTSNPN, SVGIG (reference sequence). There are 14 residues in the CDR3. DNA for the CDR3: TGTGCCTTCGGACTAGCGGCCAACACCGGGGAGCTGTTTTTT. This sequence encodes CAFGLAANTGELFF.

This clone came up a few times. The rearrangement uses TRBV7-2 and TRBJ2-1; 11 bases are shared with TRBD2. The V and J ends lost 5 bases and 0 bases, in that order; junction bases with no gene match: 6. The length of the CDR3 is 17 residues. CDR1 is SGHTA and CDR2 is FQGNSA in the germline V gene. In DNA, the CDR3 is TGTGCCAGCAGCCCGGGGACTAGCGGAACCTCCTACAATGAGCAGTTCTTC. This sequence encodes CASSPGTSGTSYNEQFF.

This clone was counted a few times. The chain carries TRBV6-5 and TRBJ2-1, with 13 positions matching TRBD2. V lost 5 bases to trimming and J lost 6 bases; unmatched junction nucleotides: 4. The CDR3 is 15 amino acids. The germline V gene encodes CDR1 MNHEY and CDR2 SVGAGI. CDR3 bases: TGTGCCAGCAGTCCTGGACTAGCGGGAGTCAATGAGCAGTTCTTC. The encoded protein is CASSPGLAGVNEQFF.

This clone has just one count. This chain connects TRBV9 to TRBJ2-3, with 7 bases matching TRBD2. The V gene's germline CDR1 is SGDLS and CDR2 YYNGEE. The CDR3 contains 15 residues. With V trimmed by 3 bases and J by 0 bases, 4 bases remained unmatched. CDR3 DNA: TGTGCCAGCAGCGCTAGCGGTCCTAGCACAGATACGCAGTATTTT. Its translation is CASSASGPSTDTQYF.

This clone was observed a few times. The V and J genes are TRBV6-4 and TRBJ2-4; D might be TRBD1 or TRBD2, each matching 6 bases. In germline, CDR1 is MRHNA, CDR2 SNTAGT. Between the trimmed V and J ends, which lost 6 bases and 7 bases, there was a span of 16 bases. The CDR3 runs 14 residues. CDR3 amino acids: CASSPDWGANIQYF. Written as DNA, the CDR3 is TGTGCCAGCAGCCCCGATTGGGGGGCGAACATTCAGTACTTC.

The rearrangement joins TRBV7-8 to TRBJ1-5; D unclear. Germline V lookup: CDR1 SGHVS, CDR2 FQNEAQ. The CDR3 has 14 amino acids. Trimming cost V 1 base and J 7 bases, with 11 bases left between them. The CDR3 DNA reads TGTGCCAGCAGCTTAGAGGGCCTGCCCCAGCCCCAGCATTTT. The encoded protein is CASSLEGLPQPQHF.

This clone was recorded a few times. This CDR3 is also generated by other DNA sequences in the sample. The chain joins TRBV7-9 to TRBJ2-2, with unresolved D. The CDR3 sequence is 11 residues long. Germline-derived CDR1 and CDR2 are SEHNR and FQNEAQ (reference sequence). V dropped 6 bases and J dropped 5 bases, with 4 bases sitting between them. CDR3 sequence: CASRRTGELFF. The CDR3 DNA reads TGTGCCAGCAGGAGAACCGGGGAGCTGTTTTTT.

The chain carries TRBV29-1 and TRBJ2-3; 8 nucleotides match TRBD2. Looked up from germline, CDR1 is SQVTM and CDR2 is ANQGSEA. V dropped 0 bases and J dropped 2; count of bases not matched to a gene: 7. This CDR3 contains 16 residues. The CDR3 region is CSVEDWTSRYTDTQYF. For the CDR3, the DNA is TGCAGCGTTGAAGATTGGACTAGCCGATACACAGATACGCAGTATTTT.

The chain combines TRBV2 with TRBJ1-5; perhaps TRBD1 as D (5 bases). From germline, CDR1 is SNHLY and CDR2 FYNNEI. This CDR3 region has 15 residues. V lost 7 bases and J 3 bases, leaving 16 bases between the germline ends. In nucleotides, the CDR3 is TGTGCCAGCAACCTTGCTTACAGGTCCAATCAGCCCCAGCATTTT. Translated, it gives CASNLAYRSNQPQHF.

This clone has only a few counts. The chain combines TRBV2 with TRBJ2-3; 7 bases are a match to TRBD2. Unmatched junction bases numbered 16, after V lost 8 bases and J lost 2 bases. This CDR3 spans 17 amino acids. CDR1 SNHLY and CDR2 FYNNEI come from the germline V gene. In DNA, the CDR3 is TGTGCCAGCCGGCAGGGCGGGAGTCTTACAATCACAGATACGCAGTATTTT. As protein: CASRQGGSLTITDTQYF.

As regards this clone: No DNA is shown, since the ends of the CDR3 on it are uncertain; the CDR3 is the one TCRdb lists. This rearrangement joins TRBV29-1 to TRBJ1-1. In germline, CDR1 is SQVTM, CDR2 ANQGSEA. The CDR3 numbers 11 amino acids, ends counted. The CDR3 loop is CSVGLGTETFF.

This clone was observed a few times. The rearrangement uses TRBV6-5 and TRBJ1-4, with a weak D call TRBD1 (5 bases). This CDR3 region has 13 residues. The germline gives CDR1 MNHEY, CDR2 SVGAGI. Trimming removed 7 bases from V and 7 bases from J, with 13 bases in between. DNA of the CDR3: TGTGCCAGCAAGGGGACGCGGCGTGAAAAACTGTTTTTT. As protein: CASKGTRREKLFF.

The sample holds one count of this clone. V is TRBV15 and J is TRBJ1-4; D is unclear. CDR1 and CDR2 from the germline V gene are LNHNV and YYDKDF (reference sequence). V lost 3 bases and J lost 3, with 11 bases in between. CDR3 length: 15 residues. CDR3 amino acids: CATSSGVLANEKLFF. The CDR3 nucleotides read TGTGCCACCAGCAGCGGGGTTCTTGCTAATGAAAAACTGTTTTTT.

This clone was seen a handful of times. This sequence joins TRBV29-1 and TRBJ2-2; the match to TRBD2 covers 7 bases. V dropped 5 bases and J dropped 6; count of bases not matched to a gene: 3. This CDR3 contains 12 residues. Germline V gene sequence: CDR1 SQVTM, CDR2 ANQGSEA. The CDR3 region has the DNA TGCAGCGTTCCCGGGAGGTCCGGGGAGCTGTTTTTT. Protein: CSVPGRSGELFF.

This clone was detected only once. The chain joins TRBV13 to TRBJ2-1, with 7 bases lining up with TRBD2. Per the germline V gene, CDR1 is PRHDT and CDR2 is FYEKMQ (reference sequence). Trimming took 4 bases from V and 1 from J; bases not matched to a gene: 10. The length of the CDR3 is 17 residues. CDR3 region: CASSSTMLAESYNEQFF. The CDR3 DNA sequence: TGTGCCAGCAGCTCGACGATGCTAGCGGAGTCCTACAATGAGCAGTTCTTC.

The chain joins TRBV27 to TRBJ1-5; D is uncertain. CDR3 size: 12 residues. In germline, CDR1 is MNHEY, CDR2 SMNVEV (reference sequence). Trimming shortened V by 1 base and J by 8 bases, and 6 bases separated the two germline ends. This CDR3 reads CASSLLGKPQHF. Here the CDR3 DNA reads TGTGCCAGCAGTTTATTAGGAAAGCCCCAGCATTTT.

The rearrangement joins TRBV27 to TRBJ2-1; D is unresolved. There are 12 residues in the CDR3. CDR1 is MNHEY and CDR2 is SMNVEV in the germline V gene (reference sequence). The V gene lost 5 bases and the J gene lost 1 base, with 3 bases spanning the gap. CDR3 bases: TGTGCCAGCAGTCCATCCTACAATGAGCAGTTCTTC. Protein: CASSPSYNEQFF.